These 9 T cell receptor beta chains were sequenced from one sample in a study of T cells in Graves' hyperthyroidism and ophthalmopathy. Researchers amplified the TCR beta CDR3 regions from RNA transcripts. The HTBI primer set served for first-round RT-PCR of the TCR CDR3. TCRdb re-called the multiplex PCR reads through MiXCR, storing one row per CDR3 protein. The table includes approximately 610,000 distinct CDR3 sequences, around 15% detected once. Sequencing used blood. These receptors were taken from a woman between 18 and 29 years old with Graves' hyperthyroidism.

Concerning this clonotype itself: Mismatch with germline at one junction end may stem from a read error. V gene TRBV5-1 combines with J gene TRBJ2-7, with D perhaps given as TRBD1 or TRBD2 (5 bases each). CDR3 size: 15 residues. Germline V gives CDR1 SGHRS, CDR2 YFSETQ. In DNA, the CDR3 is TGTGCCAGCAGCTTCCGGGACCAGAAAGTCGGGGAGCAGTACTTC. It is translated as CASSFRDQKVGEQYF.

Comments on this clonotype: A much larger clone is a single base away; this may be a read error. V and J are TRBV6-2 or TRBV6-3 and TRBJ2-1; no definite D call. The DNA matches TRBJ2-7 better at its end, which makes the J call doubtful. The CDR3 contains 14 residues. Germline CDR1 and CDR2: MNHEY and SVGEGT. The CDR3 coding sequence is TGTGCCAGCCCCACCGGAAGCTCCTACAATGAGCAGTACTTC. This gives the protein CASPTGSSYNEQYF.

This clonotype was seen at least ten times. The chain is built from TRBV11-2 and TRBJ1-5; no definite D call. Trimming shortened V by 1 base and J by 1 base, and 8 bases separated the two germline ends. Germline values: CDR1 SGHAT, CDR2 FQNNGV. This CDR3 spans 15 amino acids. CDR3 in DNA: TGTGCCAGCAGCTTAGGAGTAGCGAGCAATCAGCCCCAGCATTTT. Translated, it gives CASSLGVASNQPQHF.

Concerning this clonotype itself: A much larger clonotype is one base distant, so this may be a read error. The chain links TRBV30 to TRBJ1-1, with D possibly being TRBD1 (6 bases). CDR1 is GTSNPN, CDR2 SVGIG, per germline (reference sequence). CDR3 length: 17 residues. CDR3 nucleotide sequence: TGTGCCTGGGGTGTACGGAGGGGGACGGGTGGGGGCACTGAAGCTTTCTTT. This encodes CAWGVRRGTGGGTEAFF.

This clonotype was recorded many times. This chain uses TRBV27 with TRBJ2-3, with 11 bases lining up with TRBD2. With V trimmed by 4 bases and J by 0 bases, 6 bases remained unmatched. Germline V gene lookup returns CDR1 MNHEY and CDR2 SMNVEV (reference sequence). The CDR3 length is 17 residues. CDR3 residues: CASSSPGLAASTDTQYF. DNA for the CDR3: TGTGCCAGCAGTTCCCCGGGACTAGCGGCTAGCACAGATACGCAGTATTTT.

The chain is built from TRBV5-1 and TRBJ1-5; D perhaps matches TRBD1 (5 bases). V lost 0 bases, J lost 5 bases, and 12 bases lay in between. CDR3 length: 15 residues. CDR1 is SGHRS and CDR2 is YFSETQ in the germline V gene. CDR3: CASSLGDGIDQPQHF. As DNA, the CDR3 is TGCGCCAGCAGCTTGGGGGACGGGATCGATCAGCCCCAGCATTTT.

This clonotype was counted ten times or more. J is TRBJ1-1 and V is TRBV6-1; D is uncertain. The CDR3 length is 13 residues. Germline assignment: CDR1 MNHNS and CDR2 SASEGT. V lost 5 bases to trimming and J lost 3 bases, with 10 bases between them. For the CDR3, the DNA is TGTGCCAGCAGTCGAAACGGTTACACTGAAGCTTTCTTT. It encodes CASSRNGYTEAFF.

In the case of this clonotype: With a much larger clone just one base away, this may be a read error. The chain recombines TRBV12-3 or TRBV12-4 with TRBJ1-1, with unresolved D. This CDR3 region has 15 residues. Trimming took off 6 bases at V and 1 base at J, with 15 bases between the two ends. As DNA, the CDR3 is TGTGCCAGCAGACTGGCGACGTTTTCGAACACTGAAGCTTTCTTT. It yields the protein CASRLATFSNTEAFF.

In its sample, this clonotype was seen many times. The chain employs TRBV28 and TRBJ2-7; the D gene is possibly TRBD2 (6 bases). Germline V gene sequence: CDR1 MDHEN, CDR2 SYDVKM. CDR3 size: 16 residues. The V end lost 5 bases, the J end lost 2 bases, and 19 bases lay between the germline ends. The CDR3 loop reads CASSPLGGTYTYEQYF. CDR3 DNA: TGTGCCAGCAGTCCGCTGGGTGGGACTTACACCTACGAGCAGTACTTC.